The subject of this entry is one T cell receptor beta chain. Its antigen is not identified. This sample was included in a study of cytomegalovirus exposure and HLA in healthy donors. The PCR had 60 Vbeta and 13 Jbeta primers. The assay was immunoSEQ multiplex PCR, and TCRdb's table has in-frame clones only and misses some. This table holds 62,000 or so clones, around 83% found once. The CDR3 spans 14 residues. V lost 6 bases and J 6 bases, leaving 17 bases between the germline ends. CDR1 is MNHEY, CDR2 SVGAGI, per germline. Study-level points and caveats: Compared with the roughly 700-donor mean, an Asian-associated ancestry cluster reportedly had fewer N-insertions, according to a later analysis. As was reported, the classifier diagnosed cytomegalovirus status with high specificity and sensitivity.

This sequence joins TRBV6-5 and TRBJ2-5; D is perhaps TRBD1 (6 bases). This TCR came from a man aged 25 to 45 in good health and CMV-seronegative. Input material: PBMCs. CDR3 protein: CASREQGRGKTQYF. CDR3 nucleotide sequence: TGTGCCAGCAGGGAACAGGGAAGAGGGAAGACCCAGTACTTC.